This TCR beta chain was captured in a study of T cell responses to AZD1222 COVID-19 vaccine. Germline loops: CDR1 SGDLS, CDR2 YYNGEE. The trim removed 4 bases at V and 0 bases at J, leaving 10 bases unmatched. This CDR3 has 19 amino acids. Libraries were prepared by immunoSEQ multiplex PCR; TCRdb keeps only in-frame clonotypes and omits some of them. This sample has 55,000 to 65,000 clones, with roughly 87% found just once. The sequence was obtained from an adult who received the AZD1222 COVID-19 vaccine. The sequencing here drew on peripheral blood, taken 28 days after the second AZD1222 dose. The rearrangement uses TRBV9 and TRBJ2-1; 13 positions agree with TRBD2. In DNA form, the CDR3 reads TGTGCCAGCAGCCCACCCTCCGGGACTAGCGGGATCTCCTACAATGAGCAGTTCTTC. This gives the protein CASSPPSGTSGISYNEQFF. Together with reference TRBV9 and TRBJ2-1, the CDR3 gives the full variable domain: DSGVTQTPKHLITATGQRVTLRCSPRSGDLSVYWYQQSLDQGLQFLIQYYNGEERAKGNILERFSAQQFPDLHSELNLSSLELGDSALYFCASSPPSGTSGISYNEQFFGPGTRLTVL.